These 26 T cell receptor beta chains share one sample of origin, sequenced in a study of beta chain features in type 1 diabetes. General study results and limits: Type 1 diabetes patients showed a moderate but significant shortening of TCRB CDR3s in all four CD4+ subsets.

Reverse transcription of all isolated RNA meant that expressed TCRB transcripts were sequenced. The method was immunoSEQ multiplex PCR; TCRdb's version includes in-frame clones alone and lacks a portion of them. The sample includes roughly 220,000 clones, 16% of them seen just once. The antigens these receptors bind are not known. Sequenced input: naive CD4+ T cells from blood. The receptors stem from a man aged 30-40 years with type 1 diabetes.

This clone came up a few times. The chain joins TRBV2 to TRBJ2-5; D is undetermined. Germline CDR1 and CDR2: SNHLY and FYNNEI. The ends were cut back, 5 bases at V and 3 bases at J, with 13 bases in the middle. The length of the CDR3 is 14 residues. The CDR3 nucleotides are TGTGCCAGCAGTCTGGACCTTGGAGAAGAGACCCAGTACTTC. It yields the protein CASSLDLGEETQYF.

The CDR3 DNA follows: TGTGCCAGCAGCTTAGCTGGGAACACCGGGGAGCTGTTTTTT. It specifies CASSLAGNTGELFF. The rearrangement links TRBV11-2 to TRBJ2-2; no definite D call. Germline V gene lookup returns CDR1 SGHAT and CDR2 FQNNGV. Trimming stripped 1 base from V and 1 base from J, with 4 bases between. The CDR3 runs 14 residues.

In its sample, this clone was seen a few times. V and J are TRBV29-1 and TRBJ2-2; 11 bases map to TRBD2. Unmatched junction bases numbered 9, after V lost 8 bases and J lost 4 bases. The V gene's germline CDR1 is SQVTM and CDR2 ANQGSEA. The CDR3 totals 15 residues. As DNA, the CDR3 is TGCAGCACATCCGGGACTAGCGGACCCACCGGGGAGCTGTTTTTT. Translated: CSTSGTSGPTGELFF.

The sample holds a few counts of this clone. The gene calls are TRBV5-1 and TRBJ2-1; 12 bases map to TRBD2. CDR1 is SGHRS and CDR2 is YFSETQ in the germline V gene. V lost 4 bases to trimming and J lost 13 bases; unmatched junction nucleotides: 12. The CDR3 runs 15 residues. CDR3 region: CASSPEGLAGPSQFF. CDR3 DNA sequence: TGCGCCAGCAGCCCAGAAGGACTAGCGGGACCCAGCCAGTTCTTC.

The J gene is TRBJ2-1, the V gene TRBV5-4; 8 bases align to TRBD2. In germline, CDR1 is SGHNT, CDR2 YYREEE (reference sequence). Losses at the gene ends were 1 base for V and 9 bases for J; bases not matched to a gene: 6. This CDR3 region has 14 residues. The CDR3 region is CASSLSGGVVEQFF. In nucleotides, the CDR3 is TGTGCCAGCAGCTTGAGCGGGGGAGTTGTTGAGCAGTTCTTC.

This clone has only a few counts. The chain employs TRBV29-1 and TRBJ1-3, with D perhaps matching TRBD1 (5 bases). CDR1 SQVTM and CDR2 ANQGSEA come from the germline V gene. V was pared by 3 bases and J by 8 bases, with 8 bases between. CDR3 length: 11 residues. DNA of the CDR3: TGCAGCGTTGACCGGGGCGACACCATATATTTT. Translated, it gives CSVDRGDTIYF.

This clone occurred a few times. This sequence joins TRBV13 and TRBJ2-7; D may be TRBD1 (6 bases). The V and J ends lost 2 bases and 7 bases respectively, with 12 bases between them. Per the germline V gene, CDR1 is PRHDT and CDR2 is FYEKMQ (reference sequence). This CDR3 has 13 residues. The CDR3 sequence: CASSLRTVGEQYF. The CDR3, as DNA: TGTGCCAGCAGCTTACGGACAGTAGGGGAGCAGTACTTC. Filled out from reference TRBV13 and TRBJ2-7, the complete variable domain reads AAGVIQSPRHLIKEKRETATLKCYPIPRHDTVYWYQQGPGQDPQFLISFYEKMQSDKGSIPDRFSAQQFSDYHSELNMSSLELGDSALYFCASSLRTVGEQYFGPGTRLTVT.

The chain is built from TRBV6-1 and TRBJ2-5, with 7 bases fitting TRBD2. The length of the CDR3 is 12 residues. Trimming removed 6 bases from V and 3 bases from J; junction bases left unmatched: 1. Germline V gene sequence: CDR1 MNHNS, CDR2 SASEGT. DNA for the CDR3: TGTGCCAGCAGGGGAGGGGAAGAGACCCAGTACTTC. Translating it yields CASRGGEETQYF.

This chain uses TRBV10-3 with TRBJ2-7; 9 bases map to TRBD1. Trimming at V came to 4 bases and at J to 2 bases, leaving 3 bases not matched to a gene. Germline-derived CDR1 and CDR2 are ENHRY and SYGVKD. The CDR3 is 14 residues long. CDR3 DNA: TGTGCCATCAGTGGCGGGACAGGGACCTACGAGCAGTACTTC. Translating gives CAISGGTGTYEQYF.

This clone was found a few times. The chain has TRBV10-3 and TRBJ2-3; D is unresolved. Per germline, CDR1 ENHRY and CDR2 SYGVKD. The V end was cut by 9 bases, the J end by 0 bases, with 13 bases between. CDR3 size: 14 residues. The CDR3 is CAIGVGLSTDTQYF. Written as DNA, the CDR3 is TGTGCCATTGGTGTAGGGTTAAGCACAGATACGCAGTATTTT.

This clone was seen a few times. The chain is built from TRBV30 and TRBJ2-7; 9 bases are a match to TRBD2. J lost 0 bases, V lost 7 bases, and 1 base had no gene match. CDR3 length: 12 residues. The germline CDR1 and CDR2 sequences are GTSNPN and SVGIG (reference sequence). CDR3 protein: CAFSGSSYEQYF. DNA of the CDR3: TGTGCCTTTAGCGGGAGCTCCTACGAGCAGTACTTC.

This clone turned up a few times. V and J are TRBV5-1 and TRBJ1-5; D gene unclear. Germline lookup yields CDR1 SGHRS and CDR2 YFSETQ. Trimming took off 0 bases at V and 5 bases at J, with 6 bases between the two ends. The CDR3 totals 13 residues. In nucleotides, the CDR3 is TGCGCCAGCAGCTTGGAACGGGATCAGCCCCAGCATTTT. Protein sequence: CASSLERDQPQHF.

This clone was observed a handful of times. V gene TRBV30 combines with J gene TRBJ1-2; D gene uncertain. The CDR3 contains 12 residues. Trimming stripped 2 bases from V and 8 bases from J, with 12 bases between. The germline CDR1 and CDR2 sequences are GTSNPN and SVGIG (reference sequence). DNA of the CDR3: TGTGCCTGGAGTCGGGGTTATGGCGGCTACACCTTC. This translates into CAWSRGYGGYTF.

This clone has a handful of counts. The CDR3 DNA reads TGTGCCATCAGTGGAACAGGGAACACTGAAGCTTTCTTT. Its protein is CAISGTGNTEAFF. V gene TRBV10-3 combines with J gene TRBJ1-1, with D tentatively TRBD1 (5 bases). Trimming removed 4 bases from V and 1 base from J, with 7 bases in between. This CDR3 is 13 amino acids long. Germline loops: CDR1 ENHRY, CDR2 SYGVKD.

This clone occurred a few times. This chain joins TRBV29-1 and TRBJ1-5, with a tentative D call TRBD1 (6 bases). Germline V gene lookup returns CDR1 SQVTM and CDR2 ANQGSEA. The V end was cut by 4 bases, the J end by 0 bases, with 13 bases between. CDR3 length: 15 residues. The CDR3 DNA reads TGCAGCGTTGTCACGACAGGAGATAGCAATCAGCCCCAGCATTTT. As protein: CSVVTTGDSNQPQHF.

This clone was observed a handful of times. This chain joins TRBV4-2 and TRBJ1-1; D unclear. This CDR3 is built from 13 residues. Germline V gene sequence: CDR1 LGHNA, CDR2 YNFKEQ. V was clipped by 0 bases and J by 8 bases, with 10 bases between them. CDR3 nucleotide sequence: TGTGCCAGCAGCCAAGATCCGGTCAGAGAAGCTTTCTTT. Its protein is CASSQDPVREAFF.

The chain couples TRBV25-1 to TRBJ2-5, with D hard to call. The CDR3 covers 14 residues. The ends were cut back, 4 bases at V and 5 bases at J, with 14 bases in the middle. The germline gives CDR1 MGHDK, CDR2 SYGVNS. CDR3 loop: CASSVGALGETQYF. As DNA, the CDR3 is TGTGCCAGCAGTGTAGGAGCCCTGGGGGAGACCCAGTACTTC.

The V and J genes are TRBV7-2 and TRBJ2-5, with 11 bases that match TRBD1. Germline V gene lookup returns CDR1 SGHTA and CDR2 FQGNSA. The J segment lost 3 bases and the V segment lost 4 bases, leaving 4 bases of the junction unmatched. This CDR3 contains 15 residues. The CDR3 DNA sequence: TGTGCCAGCAGCTCCCGGGACAGGGGGGAAGAGACCCAGTACTTC. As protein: CASSSRDRGEETQYF.

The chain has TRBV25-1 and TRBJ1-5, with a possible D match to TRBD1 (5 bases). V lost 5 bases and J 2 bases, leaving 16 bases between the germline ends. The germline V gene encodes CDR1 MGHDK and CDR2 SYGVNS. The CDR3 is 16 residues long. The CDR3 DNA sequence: TGTGCCAGCAGTAGAAGTGGCGGGGCGGGCAATCAGCCCCAGCATTTT. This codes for CASSRSGGAGNQPQHF.

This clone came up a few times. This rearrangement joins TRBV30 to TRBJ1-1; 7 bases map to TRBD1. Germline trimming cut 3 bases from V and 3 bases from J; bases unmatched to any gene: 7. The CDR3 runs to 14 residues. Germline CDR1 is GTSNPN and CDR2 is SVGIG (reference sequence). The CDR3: CAWRADRTHTEAFF. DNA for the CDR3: TGTGCCTGGAGGGCGGACAGGACCCACACTGAAGCTTTCTTT.

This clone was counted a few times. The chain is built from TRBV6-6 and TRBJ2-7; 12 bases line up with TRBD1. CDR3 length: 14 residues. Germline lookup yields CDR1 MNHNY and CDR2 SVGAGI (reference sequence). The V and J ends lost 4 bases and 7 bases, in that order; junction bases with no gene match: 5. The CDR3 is CASSSGTGGNEQYF. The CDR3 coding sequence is TGTGCCAGCAGTTCCGGGACAGGGGGCAATGAGCAGTACTTC.

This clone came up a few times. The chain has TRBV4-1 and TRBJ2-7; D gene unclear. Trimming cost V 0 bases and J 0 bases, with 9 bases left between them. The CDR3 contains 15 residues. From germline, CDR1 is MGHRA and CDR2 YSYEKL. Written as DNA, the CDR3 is TGCGCCAGCAGCCAAGATCGGGCCGACTCCTACGAGCAGTACTTC. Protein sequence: CASSQDRADSYEQYF.

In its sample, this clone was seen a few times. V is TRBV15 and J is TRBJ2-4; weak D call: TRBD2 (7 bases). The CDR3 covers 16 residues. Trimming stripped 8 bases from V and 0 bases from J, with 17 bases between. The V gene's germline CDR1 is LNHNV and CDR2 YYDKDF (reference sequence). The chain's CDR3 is CATGQGRALAKNIQYF. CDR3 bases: TGTGCCACCGGCCAGGGGAGGGCCCTAGCCAAAAACATTCAGTACTTC.

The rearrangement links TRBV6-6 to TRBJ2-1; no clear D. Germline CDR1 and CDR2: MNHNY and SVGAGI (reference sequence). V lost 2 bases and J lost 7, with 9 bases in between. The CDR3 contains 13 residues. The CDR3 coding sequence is TGTGCCAGCAGTTACCATATATTGAATGAGCAGTTCTTC. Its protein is CASSYHILNEQFF.

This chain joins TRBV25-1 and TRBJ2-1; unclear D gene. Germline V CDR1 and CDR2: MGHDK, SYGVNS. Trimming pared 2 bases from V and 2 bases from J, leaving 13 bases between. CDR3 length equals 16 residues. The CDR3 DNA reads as TGTGCCAGCAGTGAAGCAGGCGTTCTTCCCTACAATGAGCAGTTCTTC. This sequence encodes CASSEAGVLPYNEQFF.

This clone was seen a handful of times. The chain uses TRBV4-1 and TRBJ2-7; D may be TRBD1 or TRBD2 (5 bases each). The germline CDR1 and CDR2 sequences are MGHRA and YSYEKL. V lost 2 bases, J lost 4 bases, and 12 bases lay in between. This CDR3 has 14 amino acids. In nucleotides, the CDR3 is TGCGCCAGCAGCCAAACGGGACGTTCTTACGAGCAGTACTTC. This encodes CASSQTGRSYEQYF.